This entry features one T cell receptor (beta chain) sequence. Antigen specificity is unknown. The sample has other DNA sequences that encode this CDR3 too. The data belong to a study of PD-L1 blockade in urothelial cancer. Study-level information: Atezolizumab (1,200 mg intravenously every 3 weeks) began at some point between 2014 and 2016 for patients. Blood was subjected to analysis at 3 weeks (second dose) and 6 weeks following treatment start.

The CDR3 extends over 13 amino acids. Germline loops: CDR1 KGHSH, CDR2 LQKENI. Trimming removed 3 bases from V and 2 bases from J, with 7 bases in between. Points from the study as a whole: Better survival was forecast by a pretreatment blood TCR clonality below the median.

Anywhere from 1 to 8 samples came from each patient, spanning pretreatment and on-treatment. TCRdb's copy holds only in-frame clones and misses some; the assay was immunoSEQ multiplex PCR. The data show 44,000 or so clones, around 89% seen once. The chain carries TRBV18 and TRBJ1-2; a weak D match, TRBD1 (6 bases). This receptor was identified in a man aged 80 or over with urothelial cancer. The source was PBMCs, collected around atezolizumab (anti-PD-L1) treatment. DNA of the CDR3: TGTGCCAGCTCACCGGACAGCAACTATGGCTACACCTTC. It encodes CASSPDSNYGYTF.